The 29 T cell receptor beta chains in this list originate from one sample, sequenced in a study of T cells in Graves' hyperthyroidism and ophthalmopathy. TCR beta CDR3 sequences were amplified from RNA transcripts. TCR CDR3 regions were first amplified by RT-PCR with HTBI primers. From the multiplex PCR reads, TCRdb called clonotypes with MiXCR, one entry per CDR3 protein. The data hold about 400,000 distinct CDR3 sequences, with 13% observed a single time. Material: blood. The source is a woman aged 18-29 years with Graves' hyperthyroidism.

This clonotype appeared many times. This chain joins TRBV28 and TRBJ2-6; 7 positions agree with TRBD1. Trimming at V came to 3 bases and at J to 13 bases, leaving 12 bases not matched to a gene. Germline V CDR1 and CDR2: MDHEN, SYDVKM. The CDR3 sequence is 15 residues long. For the CDR3, the DNA is TGTGCCAGCAGTTTTGGGACAGCCGAGGTAGGGGTCCTGACTTTC. This sequence encodes CASSFGTAEVGVLTF.

This clonotype came up many times. The genes are TRBV27 and TRBJ1-2; a weak D match, TRBD1 (5 bases). Deletions cut 11 bases from V and 5 bases from J, with 15 bases between. The CDR3 runs 12 residues. Germline assignment: CDR1 MNHEY and CDR2 SMNVEV (reference sequence). The CDR3 loop reads CAVHDSLYGYTF. In nucleotides, the CDR3 is TGTGCCGTCCACGACAGCCTGTATGGCTACACCTTC.

Here the CDR3 reads CASSYTDNYGYTF. The CDR3 region has the DNA TGTGCCAGCAGCTATACAGACAACTATGGCTACACCTTC. V gene TRBV7-8 combines with J gene TRBJ1-2; D not resolved. Looked up from germline, CDR1 is SGHVS and CDR2 is FQNEAQ. V lost 4 bases and J 2 bases, leaving 8 bases between the germline ends. CDR3 length: 13 amino acids.

This clonotype came up many times. This chain links TRBV7-2 with TRBJ1-4; 8 bases match TRBD1. V gave up 5 bases and J gave up 3 bases; unmatched junction bases: 2. CDR1 SGHTA and CDR2 FQGNSA come from the germline V gene. The CDR3 length is 14 residues. The CDR3 nucleotides read TGTGCCAGCAGCCCGGGACAGGCTAATGAAAAACTGTTTTTT. It yields the protein CASSPGQANEKLFF.

Details on this clonotype: Possible read error: a much larger clone is one base away. The V gene is TRBV7-2, the J gene TRBJ2-7; TRBD2 is a possible D gene (6 bases). In germline, CDR1 is SGHTA, CDR2 FQGNSA. V lost 3 bases, J lost 7 bases, and 19 bases lay in between. CDR3 length: 15 residues. CDR3 sequence reads: CASSFLGAFGGEQYF. CDR3 bases: TGTGCCAGCAGCTTCCTTGGAGCCTTTGGGGGGGAGCAGTACTTC.

This clonotype was seen more than once but under ten times. V and J are TRBV27 and TRBJ2-5, with D perhaps matching TRBD1 (6 bases). This CDR3 contains 14 residues. Between the trimmed V and J ends, which lost 5 bases and 4 bases, there was a span of 14 bases. Germline CDR1 MNHEY, CDR2 SMNVEV (reference sequence). CDR3 DNA sequence: TGTGCCAGCAGTACATACCGGGACATAGAGACCCAGTACTTC. Its translation is CASSTYRDIETQYF.

This clonotype was recorded at least ten times. The chain recombines TRBV7-2 with TRBJ1-2; a possible D gene is TRBD1 (5 bases). The germline V gene encodes CDR1 SGHTA and CDR2 FQGNSA. The CDR3 runs 15 residues. V lost 1 base and J lost 4, with 13 bases in between. The CDR3 protein is CASSLDAGTGYGYTF. Here the CDR3 DNA reads TGTGCCAGCAGCTTAGATGCGGGTACAGGCTATGGCTACACCTTC.

This clonotype showed up just a few times. A much larger clone is a single base away; this may be a read error. The chain combines TRBV7-2 with TRBJ2-5; D remains unclear. The length of the CDR3 is 13 residues. CDR1 is SGHTA, CDR2 FQGNSA, per germline. The CDR3 is CASSLAFGEAQYF. The CDR3 DNA reads as TGTGCCAGCAGCTTAGCTTTCGGAGAGGCCCAGTACTTC.

This clonotype was detected a few times. The rearrangement uses TRBV9 and TRBJ2-6; no clear D. Trimming removed 3 bases at V and 2 bases at J, with 15 bases between. The V gene's germline CDR1 is SGDLS and CDR2 YYNGEE. The CDR3 contains 17 residues. The chain's CDR3 is CASSALLVDPGANVLTF. The CDR3 DNA follows: TGTGCCAGCAGCGCCCTTTTGGTGGACCCTGGGGCCAACGTCCTGACTTTC.

This clonotype was found many times. V and J are TRBV25-1 and TRBJ1-4; 11 positions agree with TRBD1. From germline, CDR1 is MGHDK and CDR2 SYGVNS. J lost 1 base, V lost 6 bases, and 19 bases had no gene match. The CDR3 runs to 21 residues. CDR3 coding DNA: TGTGCCAGCAGCGGGACCGGACAGGGGGCGGATCAACTGCAAACTAATGAAAAACTGTTTTTT. Encoded protein: CASSGTGQGADQLQTNEKLFF.

This clonotype was seen many times. V gene TRBV10-3 combines with J gene TRBJ1-2, with D perhaps TRBD1 (5 bases). The germline gives CDR1 ENHRY, CDR2 SYGVKD. The CDR3 covers 14 residues. Trimming stripped 2 bases from V and 8 bases from J, with 15 bases between. CDR3 DNA: TGTGCCATCAGTGAGAGGGGTTTCGGGGACGGCTACACCTTC. Protein product: CAISERGFGDGYTF.

This clonotype has just a few counts. V is TRBV19 and J is TRBJ2-7, with 10 bases lining up with TRBD2. Looked up from germline, CDR1 is LNHDA and CDR2 is SQIVND (reference sequence). With V trimmed by 5 bases and J by 2 bases, 6 bases remained unmatched. The CDR3 contains 15 residues. The CDR3 coding sequence is TGTGCCAGTAGTCCAATAGCGGGAGGAACCTACGAGCAGTACTTC. Translation gives CASSPIAGGTYEQYF.

This clonotype was picked up many times. CDR3 in DNA: TGCAGTGCGGGAAGGATGAACACTGAAGCTTTCTTT. Translation: CSAGRMNTEAFF. The chain recombines TRBV20-1 with TRBJ1-1; D unclear. The V gene's germline CDR1 is DFQATT and CDR2 SNEGSKA (reference sequence). V was shortened by 6 bases and J by 0 bases, with 8 bases between the two germline ends. This CDR3 is 12 amino acids long.

This clonotype occurred many times. This chain uses TRBV28 with TRBJ2-3; no clear D gene. Germline-derived CDR1 and CDR2 are MDHEN and SYDVKM. The CDR3 consists of 12 residues. The V end was cut by 6 bases, the J end by 0 bases, with 4 bases between. CDR3 sequence (DNA): TGTGCCAGCAGCGTCAGCACAGATACGCAGTATTTT. This codes for CASSVSTDTQYF.

This clonotype was found many times. The chain recombines TRBV27 with TRBJ1-1; TRBD1 matches at 7 bases. CDR1 is MNHEY, CDR2 SMNVEV, per germline (reference sequence). The CDR3 is made up of 18 amino acids. Unmatched junction bases numbered 18, after V lost 7 bases and J lost 1 base. CDR3 protein: CASTLEVQGLKENTEAFF. The CDR3 region has the DNA TGTGCCAGCACCCTAGAGGTACAGGGGCTAAAGGAGAACACTGAAGCTTTCTTT.

This clonotype was counted a few times. The CDR3 coding sequence is TGCAGTGCTCAGTCGGCCCCCTCTAATGAAAAACTGTTTTTT. Its translation: CSAQSAPSNEKLFF. J is TRBJ1-4 and V is TRBV20-1, with unresolved D. This CDR3 is 14 amino acids long. The germline V gene has CDR1 DFQATT and CDR2 SNEGSKA (reference sequence). V shed 5 bases and J shed 3 bases, with 13 bases lying between them.

The V gene is TRBV5-1, the J gene TRBJ1-3, with D hard to call. Trimming took 4 bases from V and 0 from J, leaving 8 bases between them. The CDR3 contains 14 residues. Germline V gives CDR1 SGHRS, CDR2 YFSETQ. CDR3 DNA sequence: TGCGCCAGCAGCCACAGCCGCTCTGGAAACACCATATATTTT. Protein product: CASSHSRSGNTIYF.

CDR3: CASSPRTSGRAQETQYF. DNA for the CDR3: TGTGCCAGCAGCCCCCGGACTAGCGGGAGGGCTCAAGAGACCCAGTACTTC. The chain combines TRBV4-2 with TRBJ2-5; 15 bases align to TRBD2. From germline, CDR1 is LGHNA and CDR2 YNFKEQ. The CDR3 consists of 17 residues. The V segment lost 4 bases and the J segment 2 bases; nucleotides outside the gene matches: 5.

This clonotype occurred a few times. The chain joins TRBV6-1 to TRBJ2-4; a possible D gene is TRBD1 (5 bases). CDR1 is MNHNS, CDR2 SASEGT, per germline. V shed 5 bases and J shed 0 bases, with 14 bases lying between them. The CDR3 is 16 residues long. The CDR3 spells CASSPRQSVAKNIQYF. The CDR3 DNA follows: TGTGCCAGCAGTCCTCGACAGTCAGTAGCCAAAAACATTCAGTACTTC.

The rearrangement joins TRBV6-2 or TRBV6-3 to TRBJ2-5; 14 nucleotides align to TRBD2. Germline values: CDR1 MNHEY, CDR2 SVGEGT. CDR3 size: 16 residues. The junction had 10 bases not matched to a gene; V was cut back by 8 bases and J by 5 bases. CDR3 DNA sequence: TGTGCCAGCTGCTACCCCGGGACTAGCGGGAGTGAGACCCAGTACTTC. Translating it yields CASCYPGTSGSETQYF.

This clonotype appeared many times. The chain links TRBV5-1 to TRBJ2-1, with no clear D. From germline, CDR1 is SGHRS and CDR2 YFSETQ. The CDR3 runs to 15 residues. V shed 0 bases and J shed 7 bases, with 14 bases lying between them. The CDR3 nucleotides read TGCGCCAGCAGCTTGGGAAGTTCGCTTGGGAATGAGCAGTTCTTC. It yields the protein CASSLGSSLGNEQFF.

This clonotype was found once. This sequence joins TRBV2 and TRBJ2-3; 7 bases are a match to TRBD1. Unmatched junction bases numbered 7, after V lost 6 bases and J lost 4 bases. The CDR3 has 14 amino acids. Germline-derived CDR1 and CDR2 are SNHLY and FYNNEI. The CDR3 protein is CASRRGQVADTQYF. CDR3 bases: TGTGCCAGCAGGCGCGGACAGGTTGCAGATACGCAGTATTTT.

This clonotype was observed many times. V is TRBV12-3 or TRBV12-4 and J is TRBJ1-6; D might be TRBD1 (5 bases). Trimming left V 5 bases short and J 7 bases short, with 15 bases between. The CDR3 extends over 15 amino acids. The CDR3 region is CASSRDGQGNSPLHF. CDR3 in DNA: TGTGCCAGCAGTCGGGACGGTCAGGGAAATTCACCCCTCCACTTT.

This clonotype was detected ten times or more. This chain joins TRBV5-1 and TRBJ1-1, with D uncertain. From germline, CDR1 is SGHRS and CDR2 YFSETQ. The CDR3 totals 14 residues. V was pared by 3 bases and J by 4 bases, with 13 bases between. The CDR3: CASSSGLEGTEAFF. In DNA, the CDR3 is TGCGCCAGCAGCTCCGGGTTGGAGGGCACTGAAGCTTTCTTT. Based on the CDR3 plus reference TRBV5-1 and TRBJ1-1, the full variable domain is KAGVTQTPRYLIKTRGQQVTLSCSPISGHRSVSWYQQTPGQGLQFLFEYFSETQRNKGNFPGRFSGRQFSNSRSEMNVSTLELGDSALYLCASSSGLEGTEAFFGQGTRLTVV.

This clonotype was seen only a few times. J is TRBJ2-1 and V is TRBV20-1; TRBD2 matches at 10 bases. Germline CDR1 DFQATT, CDR2 SNEGSKA (reference sequence). The CDR3 extends over 15 amino acids. V shed 0 bases, J shed 7 bases, and the junction held 6 bases outside the gene matches. The CDR3 spells CSARDPSGGGNEQFF. The CDR3 nucleotides are TGCAGTGCTAGAGATCCTAGCGGGGGTGGGAATGAGCAGTTCTTC.

The CDR3 region is CASRPGQPYTQYF. CDR3 DNA: TGTGCCAGCAGACCGGGACAGCCATATACGCAGTATTTT. This chain joins TRBV6-1 and TRBJ2-3; 7 bases align to TRBD1. V shed 6 bases and J 7 bases; nucleotides not matched to a gene: 7. Germline assignment: CDR1 MNHNS and CDR2 SASEGT. The CDR3 runs 13 residues.

This clonotype came up many times. J is TRBJ2-7 and V is TRBV29-1; D might be TRBD1 (6 bases). Deletions cut 4 bases from V and 2 bases from J, with 15 bases between. This CDR3 is built from 14 residues. Germline V gene lookup returns CDR1 SQVTM and CDR2 ANQGSEA. CDR3 residues: CSVGQATDTYEQYF. The CDR3 DNA sequence: TGCAGCGTTGGACAGGCGACCGATACCTACGAGCAGTACTTC.

This clonotype was recorded at least ten times. This rearrangement joins TRBV10-3 to TRBJ1-1; no reliable D call. Trimming cost V 11 bases and J 6 bases, with 19 bases left between them. The CDR3 runs 13 residues. Germline V CDR1 and CDR2: ENHRY, SYGVKD. The CDR3 spells CASRSPPGAEAFF. As DNA, the CDR3 is TGTGCCTCTAGAAGCCCCCCGGGCGCTGAAGCTTTCTTT.

This clonotype showed up just a few times. The rearrangement uses TRBV7-2 and TRBJ2-2; TRBD1 aligns across 7 bases. CDR3 size: 15 residues. V trimming: 3 bases; J trimming: 4 bases; junction bases outside the gene matches: 5. Per the germline V gene, CDR1 is SGHTA and CDR2 is FQGNSA. CDR3 nucleotide sequence: TGTGCCAGCAGCTTGGTGACAGGGAGCACCGGGGAGCTGTTTTTT. It specifies CASSLVTGSTGELFF.